Below are 28 T cell receptor beta chains sequenced from a single sample in a study of blood T cell repertoires in COVID-19. Measured with immunoSEQ multiplex PCR; TCRdb has only the in-frame clones, and not every one. The data show around 94,000 clones, with about 80% seen just once and 15% to 20% held by the top ten. Specimen: peripheral blood. These TCRs come from a human donor in a cohort sampled during active COVID-19.

The CDR3 DNA sequence: TGTGCCAGCAGTCAACTCCGAATGGATACGCAGTATTTT. Its protein is CASSQLRMDTQYF. V is TRBV25-1 and J is TRBJ2-3; D unresolved. In germline, CDR1 is MGHDK, CDR2 SYGVNS. CDR3 length: 13 amino acids. V was pared by 5 bases and J by 6 bases, with 12 bases between. Full variable domain (missing parts from reference TRBV25-1 and TRBJ2-3): EADIYQTPRYLVIGTGKKITLECSQTMGHDKMYWYQQDPGMELHLIHYSYGVNSTEKGDLSSESTVSRIRTEHFPLTLESARPSHTSQYLCASSQLRMDTQYFGPGTRLTVL.

A few counts support this clone. The J gene is TRBJ1-1, the V gene TRBV30; 7 bases fit TRBD1. Per the germline V gene, CDR1 is GTSNPN and CDR2 is SVGIG (reference sequence). The length of the CDR3 is 17 residues. V was clipped by 0 bases and J by 0 bases; unmatched bases: 10. CDR3 protein: CAWSVNRGPRMNTEAFF. CDR3 in DNA: TGTGCCTGGAGTGTAAACAGGGGCCCTCGAATGAACACTGAAGCTTTCTTT.

The chain couples TRBV4-2 to TRBJ2-7, with 7 bases identical to TRBD2. CDR1 LGHNA and CDR2 YNFKEQ come from the germline V gene. This CDR3 region has 15 residues. V dropped 1 base and J dropped 3; count of bases not matched to a gene: 6. The CDR3, as DNA: TGTGCCAGCAGCCAAGCGGGAGGACAAGGCTACGAGCAGTACTTC. The encoded protein is CASSQAGGQGYEQYF.

V usage is TRBV11-2 and J usage is TRBJ2-1, with 8 bases that match TRBD1. The germline V gene encodes CDR1 SGHAT and CDR2 FQNNGV. The length of the CDR3 is 16 residues. V shed 1 base, J shed 3 bases, and the junction held 5 bases outside the gene matches. Here the CDR3 reads CASSLAGQGSYNEQFF. The CDR3 bases are TGTGCCAGCAGCTTAGCCGGACAGGGTAGCTACAATGAGCAGTTCTTC.

The chain combines TRBV28 with TRBJ2-5; 9 bases line up with TRBD1. The CDR3 is made up of 15 amino acids. V was pared by 5 bases and J by 5 bases, with 9 bases of the junction left unmatched. The V gene's germline CDR1 is MDHEN and CDR2 SYDVKM. Written as DNA, the CDR3 is TGTGCCAGCAGTCCAGGGACAGGGCTAAGGGAGACCCAGTACTTC. It codes for CASSPGTGLRETQYF.

The J gene is TRBJ1-4, the V gene TRBV7-9; D uncertain. Germline CDR1 reads SEHNR; CDR2 reads FQNEAQ (reference sequence). The V and J ends lost 5 bases and 4 bases respectively, with 11 bases between them. The CDR3 contains 14 residues. In DNA form, the CDR3 reads TGTGCCAGCAGCACCCGGGGTAATAATGAAAAACTGTTTTTT. As protein: CASSTRGNNEKLFF.

This chain connects TRBV5-4 to TRBJ2-7; a weak D match, TRBD2 (6 bases). Trimming cost V 5 bases and J 2 bases, with 11 bases left between them. The CDR3 is 13 residues long. Germline-derived CDR1 and CDR2 are SGHNT and YYREEE (reference sequence). In DNA, the CDR3 is TGTGCCAGCAGTCGGGACTCCGCCTACGAGCAGTACTTC. This sequence encodes CASSRDSAYEQYF.

CDR3 in amino acids: CASSPGRGGSYEQYF. The CDR3 nucleotides read TGTGCCAGCAGCCCCGGGCGGGGGGGCTCCTACGAGCAGTACTTC. The gene calls are TRBV11-2 and TRBJ2-7; TRBD2 matches at 9 bases. The CDR3 extends over 15 amino acids. V shed 5 bases, J shed 0 bases, and the junction held 5 bases outside the gene matches. Germline V gene data show CDR1 as SGHAT and CDR2 as FQNNGV.

V and J are TRBV30 and TRBJ2-3, with TRBD2 identical over 9 bases. The CDR3 consists of 15 residues. Germline values: CDR1 GTSNPN, CDR2 SVGIG (reference sequence). V trimming: 3 bases; J trimming: 6 bases; junction bases outside the gene matches: 10. The CDR3 nucleotides read TGTGCCTGGAGAATGACTAGCGGCTATTGGGATACGCAGTATTTT. Residues: CAWRMTSGYWDTQYF.

J is TRBJ1-2 and V is TRBV6-4; 8 nucleotides line up with TRBD1. In germline, CDR1 is MRHNA, CDR2 SNTAGT. This CDR3 spans 13 amino acids. J gave up 6 bases and V 5 bases, and 5 bases lay outside the gene matches. The CDR3 loop is CASSPTGENGYTF. CDR3 sequence (DNA): TGTGCCAGCAGTCCGACAGGGGAAAATGGCTACACCTTC.

This chain's CDR3 is CASSLGLARQFF. The CDR3 coding sequence is TGTGCCAGCAGCTTAGGACTAGCGCGGCAGTTCTTC. The chain recombines TRBV7-9 with TRBJ2-1; 8 bases are shared with TRBD2. The ends lost 1 base at V and 12 bases at J; junction bases unmatched: 2. CDR3 length: 12 residues. The germline CDR1 and CDR2 sequences are SEHNR and FQNEAQ (reference sequence).

The V gene is TRBV5-4, the J gene TRBJ2-7, with 8 bases fitting TRBD1. CDR1 and CDR2 from the germline V gene are SGHNT and YYREEE (reference sequence). V dropped 4 bases and J dropped 5; count of bases not matched to a gene: 8. The CDR3 contains 14 residues. CDR3 protein: CASSGGQATNEQYF. Written as DNA, the CDR3 is TGTGCCAGCAGCGGGGGACAGGCCACGAACGAGCAGTACTTC.

This sequence joins TRBV28 and TRBJ2-3, with D possibly being TRBD1 (5 bases). The V and J ends lost 3 bases and 0 bases respectively, with 7 bases between them. The CDR3 extends over 14 amino acids. Germline values: CDR1 MDHEN, CDR2 SYDVKM. CDR3 loop: CASSFGASTDTQYF. As DNA, the CDR3 is TGTGCCAGCAGTTTTGGGGCGAGCACAGATACGCAGTATTTT. The entire variable domain, with the rest obtained from reference TRBV28 and TRBJ2-3, is as follows: DVKVTQSSRYLVKRTGEKVFLECVQDMDHENMFWYRQDPGLGLRLIYFSYDVKMKEKGDIPEGYSVSREKKERFSLILESASTNQTSMYLCASSFGASTDTQYFGPGTRLTVL.

The chain carries TRBV6-6 and TRBJ2-1, with 9 bases identical to TRBD2. V shed 2 bases and J 5 bases; nucleotides not matched to a gene: 7. Per germline, CDR1 MNHNY and CDR2 SVGAGI (reference sequence). The CDR3 is 16 amino acids. CDR3 in DNA: TGTGCCAGCAGTTACAGTAGCGGGAGTCCGAACAATGAGCAGTTCTTC. Its translation: CASSYSSGSPNNEQFF.

The V gene is TRBV15, the J gene TRBJ1-5; D is uncertain. This CDR3 spans 15 amino acids. CDR1 and CDR2 from the germline V gene are LNHNV and YYDKDF (reference sequence). Deletions cut 0 bases from V and 3 bases from J, with 9 bases between. For the CDR3, the DNA is TGTGCCACCAGCAGAGATGGGAGGTTCAATCAGCCCCAGCATTTT. Protein: CATSRDGRFNQPQHF.

The V and J genes are TRBV5-4 and TRBJ2-7, with TRBD2 as a possible D gene (5 bases). The CDR3 has 16 residues. The V end was cut by 4 bases, the J end by 4 bases, with 21 bases between. Germline-derived CDR1 and CDR2 are SGHNT and YYREEE (reference sequence). The CDR3 loop is CASSPLFGLLKYEQYF. Here the CDR3 DNA reads TGTGCCAGCAGCCCCCTCTTTGGACTTCTAAAATACGAGCAGTACTTC.

V is TRBV11-2 and J is TRBJ2-7; TRBD2 matches 10 bases. The CDR3 consists of 15 residues. CDR1 SGHAT and CDR2 FQNNGV come from the germline V gene. J lost 0 bases, V lost 4 bases, and 3 bases had no gene match. The CDR3 region has the DNA TGTGCCAGCAGCTCAAGCGGGGGGGTCTCCTACGAGCAGTACTTC. Translating it yields CASSSSGGVSYEQYF.

This clone has only one observation. The J gene is TRBJ1-2, the V gene TRBV5-1; 9 nucleotides match TRBD1. V lost 4 bases, J lost 7 bases, and 5 bases stayed unmatched. CDR3 size: 13 residues. The germline V gene encodes CDR1 SGHRS and CDR2 YFSETQ. CDR3 DNA: TGCGCCAGCAGCCCAGGACAGGGGATTGGCTACACCTTC. Translation gives CASSPGQGIGYTF.

A note on this clone: The identical CDR3 is also encoded by other nucleotide sequences in the sample. V gene TRBV18 combines with J gene TRBJ1-5; D gene ambiguous. The V end lost 2 bases, the J end lost 4 bases, and 6 bases lay between the germline ends. Germline CDR1 is KGHSH and CDR2 is LQKENI. The CDR3 spans 13 residues. CDR3 in DNA: TGTGCCAGCTCACCAGGGAGGAATCAGCCCCAGCATTTT. It specifies CASSPGRNQPQHF.

The chain combines TRBV10-3 with TRBJ2-2; 8 bases match TRBD2. V trimming: 0 bases; J trimming: 7 bases; junction bases outside the gene matches: 7. CDR1 and CDR2 (germline): ENHRY, SYGVKD. The CDR3 consists of 16 residues. CDR3 DNA: TGTGCCATCAGTGAGTCGGGCGGGAGGCCCGGCGGGGAGCTGTTTTTT. Translating gives CAISESGGRPGGELFF.

The chain recombines TRBV28 with TRBJ2-2; 13 nucleotides agree with TRBD2. The CDR3 totals 16 residues. The germline gives CDR1 MDHEN, CDR2 SYDVKM. The V and J ends lost 5 bases and 8 bases, in that order; junction bases with no gene match: 8. This CDR3 reads CASSPPGLAGRGELFF. The DNA of the CDR3 is TGTGCCAGCAGTCCGCCGGGACTAGCGGGAAGGGGGGAGCTGTTTTTT.

V gene TRBV5-1 combines with J gene TRBJ2-6; unclear D gene. The CDR3 loop spans 15 amino acids. Deletions cut 0 bases from V and 0 bases from J, with 4 bases between. CDR1 is SGHRS, CDR2 YFSETQ, per germline. CDR3 loop: CASSLGHSGANVLTF. Here the CDR3 DNA reads TGCGCCAGCAGCTTGGGGCACTCTGGGGCCAACGTCCTGACTTTC.

This clone has a handful of counts. The rearrangement joins TRBV7-2 to TRBJ1-5; 9 bases are a match to TRBD1. Unmatched junction bases numbered 5, after V lost 5 bases and J lost 6 bases. The CDR3 is made up of 14 amino acids. The germline V gene encodes CDR1 SGHTA and CDR2 FQGNSA. CDR3 bases: TGTGCCAGCAGCCCGGACAGGGGAGGTCAGCCCCAGCATTTT. Translated: CASSPDRGGQPQHF.

V and J are TRBV19 and TRBJ2-7; 8 nucleotides align to TRBD1. V lost 2 bases, J lost 4 bases, and 7 bases stayed unmatched. Germline V lookup: CDR1 LNHDA, CDR2 SQIVND (reference sequence). The CDR3 sequence is 15 residues long. The CDR3 nucleotides read TGTGCCAGTAGTATATCGTGGGACAGGAAATACGAGCAGTACTTC. Translated: CASSISWDRKYEQYF.

Here the CDR3 reads CASSSGTENEKLFF. In DNA form, the CDR3 reads TGTGCCAGCAGCTCCGGGACAGAGAATGAAAAACTGTTTTTT. The rearrangement uses TRBV13 and TRBJ1-4; 7 positions match TRBD1. V shed 4 bases, J shed 5 bases, and the junction held 4 bases outside the gene matches. Germline V gene lookup returns CDR1 PRHDT and CDR2 FYEKMQ (reference sequence). The CDR3 is made up of 14 amino acids.

The chain combines TRBV5-4 with TRBJ2-2; 11 bases agree with TRBD1. The V gene's germline CDR1 is SGHNT and CDR2 YYREEE (reference sequence). V dropped 4 bases and J dropped 6; count of bases not matched to a gene: 5. The CDR3 is 15 residues long. The CDR3, as DNA: TGTGCCAGCAGCCCGGACAGGGGGCGAGCCGGGGAGCTGTTTTTT. It encodes CASSPDRGRAGELFF.

This rearrangement joins TRBV3-1 (or the pseudogene TRBV3-2) to TRBJ2-2, with 7 nucleotides matching TRBD1. Unmatched junction bases numbered 7, after V lost 6 bases and J lost 3 bases. This CDR3 is 15 amino acids long. Germline CDR1 reads LGHDT; CDR2 reads YNNKEL (reference sequence). CDR3 amino acids: CASRVQGTHTGELFF. The CDR3 bases are TGTGCCAGCAGGGTACAGGGGACCCACACCGGGGAGCTGTTTTTT.

In this sample, this clone turned up a few times. The V and J genes are TRBV30 and TRBJ1-4, with D perhaps matching TRBD1 (5 bases). The germline gives CDR1 GTSNPN, CDR2 SVGIG (reference sequence). The CDR3 consists of 14 residues. V was clipped by 2 bases and J by 3 bases, with 10 bases between them. Here the CDR3 DNA reads TGTGCCTGGAGTTTTGACAGAGCTAATGAAAAACTGTTTTTT. Protein sequence: CAWSFDRANEKLFF.